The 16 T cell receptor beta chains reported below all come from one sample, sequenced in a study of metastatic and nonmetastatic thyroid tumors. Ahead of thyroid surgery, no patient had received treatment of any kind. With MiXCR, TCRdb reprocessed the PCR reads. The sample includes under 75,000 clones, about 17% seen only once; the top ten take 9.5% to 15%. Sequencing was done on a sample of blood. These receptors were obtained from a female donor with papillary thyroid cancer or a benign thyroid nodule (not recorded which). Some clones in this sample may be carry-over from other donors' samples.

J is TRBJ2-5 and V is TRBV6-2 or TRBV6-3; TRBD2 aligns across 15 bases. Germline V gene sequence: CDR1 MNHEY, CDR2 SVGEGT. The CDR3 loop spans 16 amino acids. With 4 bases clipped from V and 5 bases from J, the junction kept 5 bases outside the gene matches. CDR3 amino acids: CASSSGLAGGWETQYF. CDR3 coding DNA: TGTGCCAGCAGTTCCGGACTAGCGGGGGGGTGGGAGACCCAGTACTTC.

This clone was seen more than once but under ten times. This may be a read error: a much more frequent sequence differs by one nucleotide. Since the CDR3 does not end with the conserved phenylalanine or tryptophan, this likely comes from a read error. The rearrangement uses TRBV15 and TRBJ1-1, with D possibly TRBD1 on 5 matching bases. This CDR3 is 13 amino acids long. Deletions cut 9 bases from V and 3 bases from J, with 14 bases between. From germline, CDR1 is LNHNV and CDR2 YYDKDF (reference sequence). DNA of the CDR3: TGTGCCACGGGATCCAGGGCCCACACTGAAGCTTTCCTT. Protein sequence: CATGSRAHTEAFL.

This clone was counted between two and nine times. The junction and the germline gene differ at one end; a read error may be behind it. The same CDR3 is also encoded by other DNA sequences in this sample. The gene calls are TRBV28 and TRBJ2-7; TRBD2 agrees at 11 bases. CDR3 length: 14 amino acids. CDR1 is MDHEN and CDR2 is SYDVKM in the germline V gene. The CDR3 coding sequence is TGCGCCAGCAGTACTAGCGGGGGTACATACGAGCAGTACTTC. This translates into CASSTSGGTYEQYF.

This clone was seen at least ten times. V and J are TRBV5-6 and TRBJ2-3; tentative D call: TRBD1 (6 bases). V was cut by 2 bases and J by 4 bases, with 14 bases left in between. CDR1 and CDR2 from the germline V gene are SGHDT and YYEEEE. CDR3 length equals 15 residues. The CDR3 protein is CASSFPTQGPDTQYF. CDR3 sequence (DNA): TGTGCCAGCAGCTTTCCGACACAGGGTCCAGATACGCAGTATTTT.

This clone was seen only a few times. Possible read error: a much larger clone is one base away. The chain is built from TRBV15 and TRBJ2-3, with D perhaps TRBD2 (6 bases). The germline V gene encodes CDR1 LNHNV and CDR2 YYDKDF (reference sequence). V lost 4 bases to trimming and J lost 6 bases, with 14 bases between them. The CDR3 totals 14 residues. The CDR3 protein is CATSKTSGGDTQYF. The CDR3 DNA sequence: TGTGCCACCAGCAAAACGAGTGGAGGGGATACGCAGTATTTT.

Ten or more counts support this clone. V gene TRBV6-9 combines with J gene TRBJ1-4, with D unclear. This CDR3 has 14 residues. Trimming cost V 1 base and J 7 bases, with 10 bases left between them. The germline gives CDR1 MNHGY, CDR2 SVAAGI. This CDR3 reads CASSYYGVGEKLFF. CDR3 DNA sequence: TGTGCCAGCAGTTATTATGGGGTGGGTGAAAAACTGTTTTTT.

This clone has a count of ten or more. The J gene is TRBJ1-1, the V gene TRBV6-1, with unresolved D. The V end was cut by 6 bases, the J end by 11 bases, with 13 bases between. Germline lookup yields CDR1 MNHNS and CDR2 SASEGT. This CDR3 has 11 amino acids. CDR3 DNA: TGTGCCAGCAGATTTGCCCAAGGGGCTTTCTTT. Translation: CASRFAQGAFF.

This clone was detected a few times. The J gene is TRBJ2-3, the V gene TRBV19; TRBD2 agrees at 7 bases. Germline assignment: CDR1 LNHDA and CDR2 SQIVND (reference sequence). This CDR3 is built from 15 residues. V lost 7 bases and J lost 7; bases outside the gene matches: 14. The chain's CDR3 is CASIQSGGRTYTQYF. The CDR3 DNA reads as TGTGCCAGTATCCAATCGGGGGGACGCACCTATACGCAGTATTTT.

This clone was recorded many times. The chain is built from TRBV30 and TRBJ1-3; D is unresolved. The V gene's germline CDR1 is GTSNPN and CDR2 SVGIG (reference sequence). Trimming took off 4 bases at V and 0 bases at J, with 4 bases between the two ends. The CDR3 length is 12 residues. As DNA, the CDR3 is TGTGCCTGGAAGGCCTCTGGAAACACCATATATTTT. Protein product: CAWKASGNTIYF. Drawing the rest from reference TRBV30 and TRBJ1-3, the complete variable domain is SQTIHQWPATLVQPVGSPLSLECTVEGTSNPNLYWYRQAAGRGLQLLFYSVGIGQISSEVPQNLSASRPQDRQFILSSKKLLLSDSGFYLCAWKASGNTIYFGEGSWLTVV.

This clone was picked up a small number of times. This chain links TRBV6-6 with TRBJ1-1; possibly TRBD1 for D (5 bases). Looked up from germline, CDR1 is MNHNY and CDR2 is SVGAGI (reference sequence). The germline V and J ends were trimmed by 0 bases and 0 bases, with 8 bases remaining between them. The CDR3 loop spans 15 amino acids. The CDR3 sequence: CASSYSQDMNTEAFF. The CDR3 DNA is TGTGCCAGCAGTTACTCGCAGGACATGAACACTGAAGCTTTCTTT.

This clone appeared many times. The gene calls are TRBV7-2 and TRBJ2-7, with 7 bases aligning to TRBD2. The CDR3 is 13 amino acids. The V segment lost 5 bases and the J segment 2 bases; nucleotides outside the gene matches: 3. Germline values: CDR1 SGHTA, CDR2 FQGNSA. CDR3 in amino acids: CASSMGGAYEQYF. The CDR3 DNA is TGTGCCAGCAGCATGGGGGGGGCCTACGAGCAGTACTTC.

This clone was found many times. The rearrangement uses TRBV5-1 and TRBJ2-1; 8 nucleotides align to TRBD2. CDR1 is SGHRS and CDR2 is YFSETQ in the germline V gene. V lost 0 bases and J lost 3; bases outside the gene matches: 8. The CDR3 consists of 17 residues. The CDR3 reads CASSLAVAGQIYNEQFF. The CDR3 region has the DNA TGCGCCAGCAGCTTGGCCGTAGCGGGGCAAATCTACAATGAGCAGTTCTTC.

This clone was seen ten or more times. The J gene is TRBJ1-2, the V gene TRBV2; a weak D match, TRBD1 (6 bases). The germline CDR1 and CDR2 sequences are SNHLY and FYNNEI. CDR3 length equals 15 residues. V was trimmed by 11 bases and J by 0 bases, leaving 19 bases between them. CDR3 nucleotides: TGTGCCGTTTGGGGGCCGGGGGAGGCTAACTATGGCTACACCTTC. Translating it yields CAVWGPGEANYGYTF.

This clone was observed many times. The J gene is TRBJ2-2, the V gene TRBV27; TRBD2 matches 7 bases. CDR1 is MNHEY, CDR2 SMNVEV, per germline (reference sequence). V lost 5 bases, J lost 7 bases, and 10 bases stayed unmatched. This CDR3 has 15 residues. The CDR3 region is CASSPGTTSNGELFF. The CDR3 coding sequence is TGTGCCAGCAGTCCCGGGACTACCTCCAACGGGGAGCTGTTTTTT.

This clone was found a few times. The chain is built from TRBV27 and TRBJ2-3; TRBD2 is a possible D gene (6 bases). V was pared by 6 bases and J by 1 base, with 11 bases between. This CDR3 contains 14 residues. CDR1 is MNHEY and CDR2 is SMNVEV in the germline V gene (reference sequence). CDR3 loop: CASSRTGGTDTQYF. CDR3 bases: TGTGCCAGCAGCCGGACGGGGGGCACAGATACGCAGTATTTT.

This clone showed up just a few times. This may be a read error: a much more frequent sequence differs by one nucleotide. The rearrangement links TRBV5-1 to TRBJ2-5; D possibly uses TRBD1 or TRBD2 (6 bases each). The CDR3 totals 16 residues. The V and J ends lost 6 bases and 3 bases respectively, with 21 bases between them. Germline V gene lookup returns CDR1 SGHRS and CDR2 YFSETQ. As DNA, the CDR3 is TGCGCCAGCATCTTCTCTATAGCGGAGGGGGAAGAGACCCAGTACTTC. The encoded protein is CASIFSIAEGEETQYF.